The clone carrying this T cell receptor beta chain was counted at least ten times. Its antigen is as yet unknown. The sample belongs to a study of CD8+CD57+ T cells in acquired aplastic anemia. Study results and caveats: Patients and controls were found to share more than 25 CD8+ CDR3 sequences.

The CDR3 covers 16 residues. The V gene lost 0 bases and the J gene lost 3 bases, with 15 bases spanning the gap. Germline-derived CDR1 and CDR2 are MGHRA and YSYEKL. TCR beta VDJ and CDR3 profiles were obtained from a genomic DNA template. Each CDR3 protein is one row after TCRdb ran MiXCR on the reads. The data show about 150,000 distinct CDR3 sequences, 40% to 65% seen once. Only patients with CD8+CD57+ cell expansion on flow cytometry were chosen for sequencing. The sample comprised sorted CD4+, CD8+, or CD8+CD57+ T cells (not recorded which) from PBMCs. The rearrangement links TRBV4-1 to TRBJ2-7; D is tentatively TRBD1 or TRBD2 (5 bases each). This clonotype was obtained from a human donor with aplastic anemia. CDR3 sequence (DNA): TGCGCCAGCAGCCAAGATTCGGGGCAGGGCTACTACGAGCAGTACTTC. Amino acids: CASSQDSGQGYYEQYF.